The next 12 T cell receptor beta chains were all read from a single sample in a study of CD8 T cells in Susac syndrome. A quantity of about 0.45 to 1 ug RNA underwent reverse transcription using random hexamers. TCRdb passed the immunoSEQ multiplex PCR reads through MiXCR, listing each CDR3 protein once. The table has 100,000 to 150,000 distinct CDR3 sequences, nearly 95% seen once. Sequencing used CD4+ T cells from PBMCs. The receptors derive from a human donor in good health.

The rearrangement joins TRBV7-9 to TRBJ2-7, with TRBD2 identical over 11 bases. V was pared by 4 bases and J by 4 bases, with 12 bases of the junction left unmatched. Germline V gene data show CDR1 as SEHNR and CDR2 as FQNEAQ (reference sequence). This CDR3 is built from 17 residues. CDR3: CASSSSPTSGSLYEQYF. As DNA, the CDR3 is TGTGCCAGCAGCTCCTCCCCAACTAGCGGGAGTCTGTACGAGCAGTACTTC.

This chain connects TRBV5-1 to TRBJ2-5, with D possibly matching TRBD2 (6 bases). The ends were cut back, 2 bases at V and 5 bases at J, with 10 bases in the middle. The CDR3 is 13 residues long. Germline V gene sequence: CDR1 SGHRS, CDR2 YFSETQ. CDR3 sequence: CASSLLAGETQYF. CDR3 sequence (DNA): TGCGCCAGCAGCTTACTAGCTGGCGAGACCCAGTACTTC.

V usage is TRBV20-1 and J usage is TRBJ2-3; a possible D gene is TRBD2 (6 bases). The V and J ends lost 6 bases and 8 bases respectively, with 15 bases between them. Germline V gene lookup returns CDR1 DFQATT and CDR2 SNEGSKA (reference sequence). The CDR3 loop spans 12 amino acids. The CDR3 loop reads CSAHLTGVTQYF. CDR3 DNA: TGCAGTGCCCACCTCACGGGGGTTACGCAGTATTTT.

This clonotype was found a few times. This chain joins TRBV15 and TRBJ2-7; TRBD1 aligns across 7 bases. The CDR3 covers 14 residues. The V segment lost 1 base and the J segment 5 bases; nucleotides outside the gene matches: 5. Germline CDR1 reads LNHNV; CDR2 reads YYDKDF (reference sequence). CDR3 region: CATSRVTGANEQYF. The CDR3 DNA is TGTGCCACCAGCAGAGTTACAGGGGCTAACGAGCAGTACTTC.

The chain carries TRBV14 and TRBJ2-5; D unresolved. Germline V gives CDR1 SGHDN, CDR2 FVKESK. V was cut by 4 bases and J by 5 bases, with 17 bases left in between. This CDR3 has 15 residues. CDR3 residues: CASSPGRSPRETQYF. In DNA form, the CDR3 reads TGTGCCAGCAGCCCGGGCAGGAGCCCAAGGGAGACCCAGTACTTC.

The V call is TRBV11-2, the J call TRBJ2-5; a weak D match, TRBD1 (5 bases). The V gene lost 5 bases and the J gene lost 5 bases, with 12 bases spanning the gap. Germline V lookup: CDR1 SGHAT, CDR2 FQNNGV. CDR3 length equals 13 residues. The CDR3: CASSPGYSETQYF. The CDR3 DNA reads TGTGCCAGCAGCCCAGGGTATTCGGAGACCCAGTACTTC.

This clonotype was counted a single time. The chain joins TRBV7-9 to TRBJ2-3, with D unresolved. Per the germline V gene, CDR1 is SEHNR and CDR2 is FQNEAQ (reference sequence). The V gene lost 5 bases and the J gene lost 5 bases, with 8 bases spanning the gap. This CDR3 spans 12 amino acids. The CDR3, as DNA: TGTGCCAGCAGCCCCCCGGTAGATACGCAGTATTTT. Translation: CASSPPVDTQYF.

This clonotype occurred once. The rearrangement links TRBV7-9 to TRBJ2-5; possible D gene TRBD2, 5 bases. The V gene lost 3 bases and the J gene lost 2 bases, with 13 bases spanning the gap. The germline V gene has CDR1 SEHNR and CDR2 FQNEAQ (reference sequence). The CDR3 spans 15 residues. CDR3 in amino acids: CASSLMRVGQETQYF. As DNA, the CDR3 is TGTGCCAGCAGCTTGATGAGGGTGGGGCAAGAGACCCAGTACTTC.

V is TRBV18 and J is TRBJ2-7; D ambiguous. V lost 3 bases to trimming and J lost 5 bases, with 14 bases between them. The CDR3 length is 14 residues. CDR1 is KGHSH, CDR2 LQKENI, per germline. The DNA of the CDR3 is TGTGCCAGCTCACCGCGCGCGATGATCGACGAGCAGTACTTC. The encoded protein is CASSPRAMIDEQYF.

The genes are TRBV6-2 or TRBV6-3 and TRBJ1-2; 8 bases are a match to TRBD1. Germline V gene data show CDR1 as MNHEY and CDR2 as SVGEGT. The CDR3 has 17 residues. J lost 4 bases, V lost 6 bases, and 16 bases had no gene match. CDR3 residues: CASRRDRGPPTGYGYTF. CDR3 bases: TGTGCCAGCAGGCGCGACAGGGGACCCCCGACTGGCTATGGCTACACCTTC.

The chain is built from TRBV6-1 and TRBJ2-1; 8 positions match TRBD2. The CDR3 covers 14 residues. Germline V gene sequence: CDR1 MNHNS, CDR2 SASEGT. Trimming at V came to 10 bases and at J to 7 bases, leaving 12 bases not matched to a gene. The CDR3, as DNA: TGTGCCACTTTTAGCGGGGCCCATACGAATGAGCAGTTCTTC. This codes for CATFSGAHTNEQFF.

A single count supports this clonotype. The V gene is TRBV29-1, the J gene TRBJ2-1; 7 bases match TRBD2. Germline loops: CDR1 SQVTM, CDR2 ANQGSEA. The CDR3 extends over 13 amino acids. Unmatched junction bases numbered 9, after V lost 4 bases and J lost 9 bases. The chain's CDR3 is CSVGFPSGIEQFF. In DNA, the CDR3 is TGCAGCGTTGGGTTTCCTAGCGGAATTGAGCAGTTCTTC.